This entry lists 23 T cell receptor beta chains sequenced from one sample in a study of blood T cell repertoires in COVID-19. Only in-frame clones appear in the TCRdb table, and some are missing; sequencing was by immunoSEQ multiplex PCR. The sample yields under 200,000 clones, around four fifths seen once. Material for sequencing was peripheral blood. All receptors come from a man in his 70s with acute or convalescent COVID-19.

The CDR3 loop reads CSVSQGFYTEAFF. CDR3 in DNA: TGCAGCGTTTCCCAGGGGTTCTACACTGAAGCTTTCTTT. The rearrangement uses TRBV29-1 and TRBJ1-1, with a tentative D call TRBD1 (6 bases). The CDR3 is 13 amino acids. Germline-derived CDR1 and CDR2 are SQVTM and ANQGSEA. V lost 5 bases, J lost 3 bases, and 13 bases lay in between.

This clone occurred a few times. The V and J genes are TRBV11-2 and TRBJ2-1; D is possibly TRBD1 (6 bases). Trimming removed 5 bases at V and 5 bases at J, with 10 bases between. CDR3 length: 13 residues. Germline V CDR1 and CDR2: SGHAT, FQNNGV. CDR3 in amino acids: CASSPRTDNEQFF. The DNA for the CDR3 is TGTGCCAGCAGCCCGAGGACAGACAATGAGCAGTTCTTC.

The rearrangement links TRBV6-2 or TRBV6-3 to TRBJ1-1; D gene unclear. Germline loops: CDR1 MNHEY, CDR2 SVGEGT. Trimming took 1 base from V and 0 from J, leaving 9 bases between them. The CDR3 spans 15 residues. CDR3 in amino acids: CASSYLGSMNTEAFF. The CDR3 nucleotides are TGTGCCAGCAGTTACTTGGGCAGCATGAACACTGAAGCTTTCTTT.

This clone came up once. This chain links TRBV27 with TRBJ2-7; 10 positions match TRBD2. Germline CDR1 is MNHEY and CDR2 is SMNVEV (reference sequence). This CDR3 has 16 amino acids. J was trimmed by 6 bases and V by 6 bases; bases with no gene match: 14. The CDR3 reads CASSPTYLAGVSEQYF. DNA of the CDR3: TGTGCCAGCAGCCCTACCTACCTAGCGGGAGTGTCCGAGCAGTACTTC.

This clone was recorded once. The chain recombines TRBV6-5 with TRBJ1-1; TRBD1 agrees at 7 bases. This CDR3 spans 14 amino acids. J was trimmed by 1 base and V by 7 bases; bases with no gene match: 6. The germline V gene has CDR1 MNHEY and CDR2 SVGAGI. The CDR3 sequence: CASKPGQENTEAFF. Written as DNA, the CDR3 is TGTGCCAGCAAGCCAGGACAGGAGAACACTGAAGCTTTCTTT.

This chain uses TRBV6-5 with TRBJ1-2; weak D call: TRBD1 (5 bases). With 3 bases removed from V and 0 bases from J, the gap between germline ends came to 8 bases. This CDR3 spans 14 amino acids. CDR1 MNHEY and CDR2 SVGAGI come from the germline V gene. For the CDR3, the DNA is TGTGCCAGCAGTTATCGACAGCCTAACTATGGCTACACCTTC. It translates to CASSYRQPNYGYTF.

This clone was seen many times. The chain employs TRBV5-1 and TRBJ2-3, with D tentatively TRBD2 (5 bases). Germline values: CDR1 SGHRS, CDR2 YFSETQ. The CDR3 is 15 amino acids. The V and J ends lost 4 bases and 0 bases respectively, with 12 bases between them. In DNA form, the CDR3 reads TGCGCCAGCAGCAATCCTAGCCCTAGCACAGATACGCAGTATTTT. It specifies CASSNPSPSTDTQYF.

This clone showed up just a few times. The J gene is TRBJ2-5, the V gene TRBV27; TRBD2 agrees at 11 bases. The germline gives CDR1 MNHEY, CDR2 SMNVEV (reference sequence). This CDR3 contains 19 residues. Trimming cost V 6 bases and J 5 bases; bases outside gene matches: 20. The CDR3 nucleotides are TGTGCCAGCAGCCTACGGACTAGCGGGTTTGGGAACCCGCGGGAGACCCAGTACTTC. As protein: CASSLRTSGFGNPRETQYF.

The rearrangement uses TRBV20-1 and TRBJ1-2, with 10 bases that match TRBD1. Germline V lookup: CDR1 DFQATT, CDR2 SNEGSKA (reference sequence). The CDR3 is 14 residues long. Trimming took 3 bases from V and 7 from J; bases not matched to a gene: 8. CDR3 loop: CSASPGQGLGGYTF. The CDR3 bases are TGCAGTGCTAGTCCGGGACAGGGGCTTGGTGGCTACACCTTC.

This clone showed up just a few times. This chain uses TRBV7-8 with TRBJ2-2; TRBD2 aligns across 8 bases. This CDR3 contains 15 residues. Trimming cost V 6 bases and J 1 base; bases outside gene matches: 4. Germline V gives CDR1 SGHVS, CDR2 FQNEAQ. CDR3 DNA: TGTGCCAGCAGGAGGAGCGGGGGGAACACCGGGGAGCTGTTTTTT. Residues: CASRRSGGNTGELFF.

V gene TRBV9 combines with J gene TRBJ2-1; 8 nucleotides align to TRBD1. V was clipped by 3 bases and J by 7 bases; unmatched bases: 6. Germline V gene data show CDR1 as SGDLS and CDR2 as YYNGEE. This CDR3 region has 14 residues. In nucleotides, the CDR3 is TGTGCCAGCAGCGGGACAGGGAGCTGGAATGAGCAGTTCTTC. Protein sequence: CASSGTGSWNEQFF.

This clone appeared once. The chain links TRBV12-3 or TRBV12-4 to TRBJ1-2; D remains unclear. The CDR3 totals 13 residues. V lost 2 bases and J lost 2, with 6 bases in between. This chain's CDR3 is CASSLNENYGYTF. In DNA form, the CDR3 reads TGTGCCAGCAGTTTAAACGAGAACTATGGCTACACCTTC.

V gene TRBV12-3 or TRBV12-4 combines with J gene TRBJ1-1; D unresolved. Deletions cut 5 bases from V and 4 bases from J, with 11 bases between. This CDR3 contains 13 residues. DNA of the CDR3: TGTGCCAGCAGTATTCAGGTAACCACTGAAGCTTTCTTT. Its protein is CASSIQVTTEAFF.

The gene calls are TRBV2 and TRBJ2-1, with 8 positions matching TRBD2. The CDR3 length is 18 residues. The junction had 15 bases not matched to a gene; V was cut back by 4 bases and J by 4 bases. Per germline, CDR1 SNHLY and CDR2 FYNNEI. The CDR3 here is CASSGRGGRESVYNEQFF. Written as DNA, the CDR3 is TGTGCCAGCAGTGGCCGCGGGGGGCGAGAGAGCGTTTACAATGAGCAGTTCTTC.

The rearrangement uses TRBV25-1 and TRBJ2-1, with D maybe TRBD2 (7 bases). The CDR3 extends over 16 amino acids. V was pared by 3 bases and J by 3 bases, with 15 bases between. The V gene's germline CDR1 is MGHDK and CDR2 SYGVNS. CDR3 region: CASSEFAGALYNEQFF. The CDR3, as DNA: TGTGCCAGCAGTGAGTTTGCGGGGGCCCTCTACAATGAGCAGTTCTTC.

The J gene is TRBJ1-1, the V gene TRBV6-1; D is unresolved. The CDR3 covers 14 residues. V was shortened by 1 base and J by 1 base, with 7 bases between the two germline ends. The germline V gene encodes CDR1 MNHNS and CDR2 SASEGT. This CDR3 is CASSEVRGNTEAFF. DNA for the CDR3: TGTGCCAGCAGTGAAGTCAGAGGGAACACTGAAGCTTTCTTT.

The chain combines TRBV28 with TRBJ1-6, with D possibly TRBD1 on 5 matching bases. The V end was cut by 7 bases, the J end by 5 bases, with 24 bases between. From germline, CDR1 is MDHEN and CDR2 SYDVKM. The CDR3 runs 18 residues. DNA for the CDR3: TGTGCCAGCACCACTTTACCCGGGGGGGACTCAGATAATTCACCCCTCCACTTT. Its translation is CASTTLPGGDSDNSPLHF.

The chain links TRBV7-8 to TRBJ2-3; 9 bases agree with TRBD2. Per germline, CDR1 SGHVS and CDR2 FQNEAQ. The V and J ends lost 3 bases and 4 bases, in that order; junction bases with no gene match: 8. The CDR3 has 16 amino acids. In nucleotides, the CDR3 is TGTGCCAGCAGCTTCCATAGCGGGGGAACTGCAGATACGCAGTATTTT. It specifies CASSFHSGGTADTQYF.

The chain combines TRBV14 with TRBJ2-2; no definite D call. Germline-derived CDR1 and CDR2 are SGHDN and FVKESK. Between the trimmed V and J ends, which lost 4 bases and 5 bases, there was a span of 14 bases. The CDR3 has 15 residues. Here the CDR3 reads CASSLTIDLTGELFF. The DNA of the CDR3 is TGTGCCAGCAGCCTTACCATAGATCTGACCGGGGAGCTGTTTTTT.

V and J are TRBV7-2 and TRBJ1-2, with 7 bases that match TRBD1. CDR3 length equals 14 residues. The V segment lost 2 bases and the J segment 6 bases; nucleotides outside the gene matches: 6. The V gene's germline CDR1 is SGHTA and CDR2 FQGNSA. The CDR3, as DNA: TGTGCCAGCAGCTTAACCAGGGGGAGAAATGGCTACACCTTC. Translating gives CASSLTRGRNGYTF.

The V and J genes are TRBV30 and TRBJ2-1, with D tentatively TRBD1 (6 bases). Germline V gives CDR1 GTSNPN, CDR2 SVGIG (reference sequence). This CDR3 spans 16 amino acids. V lost 2 bases and J 1 base, leaving 15 bases between the germline ends. Here the CDR3 DNA reads TGTGCCTGGAGTTGGGGGCGCTCCGGGTCCTACAATGAGCAGTTCTTC. It translates to CAWSWGRSGSYNEQFF.

The chain combines TRBV21-1 with TRBJ2-1; TRBD1 reflects the table's D call only, with no check against the DNA. TRBV21-1 is tagged as a pseudogene. CDR3 length: 17 residues. The CDR3 region has the DNA TGTGCCAGCATCAGTAGAACCGTACCAGGGTCTTGCGGTGAGCAGTTCTTC. This encodes CASISRTVPGSCGEQFF.

The chain joins TRBV27 to TRBJ2-6; a weak D match, TRBD1 (5 bases). The germline V gene has CDR1 MNHEY and CDR2 SMNVEV (reference sequence). The V and J ends lost 5 bases and 0 bases respectively, with 26 bases between them. This CDR3 spans 21 amino acids. The CDR3 is CASSQPPLTVGLISGANVLTF. As DNA, the CDR3 is TGTGCCAGCAGTCAACCCCCCTTGACAGTAGGCTTGATCTCTGGGGCCAACGTCCTGACTTTC.